This T cell receptor (beta chain) was found in a study of Ad26.COV2.S vaccination and SARS-CoV-2 variants. Whole-study context: Enrollment placed the donor in the COV1001 Ad26.COV2.S trial arm. In the study, Ad26.COV2.S was injected intramuscularly once, or twice 56 days apart.

For this clone: Its antigen is not identified.

Using immunoSEQ multiplex PCR, the repertoire was profiled, and TCRdb retains in-frame clones only, with some absent. The data hold around 300,000 clones, with approximately 90% observed a single time. This sample's treatment: some 20 received Ad26.COV2.S at low or high dose, single or two shots; about 5 received placebo; per-sample allocation not given. Day 63 after the first injection of vaccine or placebo was the sampling time. This Boston cohort included adults aged 18-55 years. Study-wide results and limits: Analytic work on TCR breadth and depth might have understated the full extent of total T cell responses.

Trimming took 4 bases from V and 9 from J, leaving 13 bases between them. The germline gives CDR1 MNHEY, CDR2 SVGAGI. CDR3 size: 13 residues. This TCR was recovered from a person aged 18-65 years who received the Ad26.COV2.S COVID-19 vaccine or a placebo. The J gene is TRBJ2-1, the V gene TRBV6-5; D may match TRBD1 or TRBD2 (5 bases each). Sequencing was performed on peripheral blood, taken in a trial of Ad26.COV2.S vaccine versus placebo. The CDR3 loop reads CASSLSEGSEQFF. Here the CDR3 DNA reads TGTGCCAGCAGTTTGTCCGAGGGGTCTGAGCAGTTCTTC.